The 21 T cell receptor beta chains listed next were all sequenced from one sample in a study of blood T cells in healthy people across ages. For the second PCR, which ran for roughly 7 to 11 cycles, a sample-barcoded 5' primer and a J-beta primer mix were used. TCRdb itself ran the 5' RACE reads through MiXCR, one entry per CDR3 protein. The data show over 450,000 distinct CDR3 sequences, nearly 25% seen once. The data also belong to a second study, concerning T cells of mothers and their children.

The sequenced sample consisted of blood. The receptors derive from a boy aged 5 to 17 in good health.

In this sample, this clonotype turned up a few times. The J gene is TRBJ2-1, the V gene TRBV29-1, with 11 bases identical to TRBD2. This CDR3 spans 17 amino acids. CDR1 and CDR2 from the germline V gene are SQVTM and ANQGSEA. V trimming: 3 bases; J trimming: 0 bases; junction bases outside the gene matches: 7. Here the CDR3 reads CSVEGLAESSSYNEQFF. Written as DNA, the CDR3 is TGCAGCGTTGAGGGACTAGCGGAGTCGAGCTCCTACAATGAGCAGTTCTTC.

The genes are TRBV28 and TRBJ1-4; TRBD1 is a possible D gene (6 bases). There are 15 residues in the CDR3. Trimming took off 4 bases at V and 4 bases at J, with 13 bases between the two ends. Per the germline V gene, CDR1 is MDHEN and CDR2 is SYDVKM. CDR3 in amino acids: CASSSPGGLNEKLFF. The DNA for the CDR3 is TGTGCCAGCAGTTCCCCTGGGGGCCTTAATGAAAAACTGTTTTTT.

The CDR3 region has the DNA TGCGCCAGCAGCCAAGATCCAGGGGGAGGCTATGGCTACACCTTC. Protein sequence: CASSQDPGGGYGYTF. V gene TRBV4-1 combines with J gene TRBJ1-2, with TRBD1 matching over 7 bases. V gave up 0 bases and J gave up 4 bases; unmatched junction bases: 5. The CDR3 length is 15 residues. Per germline, CDR1 MGHRA and CDR2 YSYEKL.

This clonotype appeared a few times. One end of the junction varies from germline; a read error may be responsible. The chain couples TRBV28 to TRBJ2-7, with D possibly being TRBD1 (5 bases). This CDR3 has 15 residues. In germline, CDR1 is MDHEN, CDR2 SYDVKM. Here the CDR3 DNA reads TGTGCCAGCAGTTTAAGGATACAGGCTACCTACGGGCAGTACTTC. Its protein is CASSLRIQATYGQYF.

The chain combines TRBV6-5 with TRBJ1-2, with D hard to call. This CDR3 has 15 amino acids. The V end was cut by 5 bases, the J end by 2 bases, with 15 bases between. The germline V gene encodes CDR1 MNHEY and CDR2 SVGAGI. This chain's CDR3 is CASSTGLGRNYGYTF. CDR3 sequence (DNA): TGTGCCAGCAGTACTGGACTCGGACGGAACTATGGCTACACCTTC.

This clonotype was detected only a few times. The V gene is TRBV5-1, the J gene TRBJ2-5; D ambiguous. Trimming took off 3 bases at V and 0 bases at J, with 6 bases between the two ends. The CDR3 has 13 amino acids. Germline values: CDR1 SGHRS, CDR2 YFSETQ. CDR3 nucleotide sequence: TGCGCCAGCAGCTCCCTGTACCAAGAGACCCAGTACTTC. Translation gives CASSSLYQETQYF.

This sequence joins TRBV20-1 and TRBJ2-7, with TRBD2 as a possible D gene (6 bases). Per the germline V gene, CDR1 is DFQATT and CDR2 is SNEGSKA (reference sequence). This CDR3 has 15 amino acids. Trimming removed 1 base from V and 1 base from J, with 14 bases in between. In DNA, the CDR3 is TGCAGTGCTAGAGGAGGCGGGATGGTGTCCTACGAGCAGTACTTC. Its protein is CSARGGGMVSYEQYF.

This clonotype occurred a few times. J is TRBJ2-5 and V is TRBV4-3, with a possible D match to TRBD2 (6 bases). V was cut by 0 bases and J by 4 bases, with 9 bases left in between. Germline V gene lookup returns CDR1 LGHNA and CDR2 YSLEER. This CDR3 has 14 amino acids. The CDR3 DNA reads as TGCGCCAGCAGCCAAGATCGGGGGACAGAGACCCAGTACTTC. Its protein product is CASSQDRGTETQYF.

The chain carries TRBV9 and TRBJ2-5; TRBD1 agrees at 9 bases. The CDR3 extends over 16 amino acids. J was trimmed by 5 bases and V by 0 bases; bases with no gene match: 8. The germline CDR1 and CDR2 sequences are SGDLS and YYNGEE. This CDR3 reads CASSVDDRGNLETQYF. The CDR3 DNA follows: TGTGCCAGCAGCGTAGACGACAGGGGGAATTTGGAGACCCAGTACTTC.

The chain joins TRBV15 to TRBJ1-1; TRBD1 matches 7 bases. This CDR3 has 14 amino acids. V was clipped by 1 base and J by 6 bases; unmatched bases: 5. CDR1 is LNHNV and CDR2 is YYDKDF in the germline V gene (reference sequence). The CDR3 sequence: CATSRAGGRPEAFF. CDR3 nucleotides: TGTGCCACCAGCAGAGCAGGGGGTCGGCCTGAAGCTTTCTTT. Based on the CDR3 plus reference TRBV15 and TRBJ1-1, the full variable domain is DAMVIQNPRYQVTQFGKPVTLSCSQTLNHNVMYWYQQKSSQAPKLLFHYYDKDFNNEADTPDNFQSRRPNTSFCFLDIRSPGLGDTAMYLCATSRAGGRPEAFFGQGTRLTVV.

This clonotype appeared a few times. The chain combines TRBV15 with TRBJ2-7, with 9 bases identical to TRBD2. CDR3 size: 16 residues. CDR1 is LNHNV, CDR2 YYDKDF, per germline (reference sequence). J lost 2 bases, V lost 0 bases, and 5 bases had no gene match. Written as DNA, the CDR3 is TGTGCCACCAGCAGAGATTACCCTAGCGGGACCTACGAGCAGTACTTC. This gives the protein CATSRDYPSGTYEQYF.

This clonotype turned up a few times. The chain recombines TRBV20-1 with TRBJ2-4, with 7 bases identical to TRBD1. V lost 0 bases and J lost 8; bases outside the gene matches: 7. CDR3 length: 14 residues. Germline assignment: CDR1 DFQATT and CDR2 SNEGSKA (reference sequence). CDR3 in DNA: TGCAGTGCTAGAGAAGGGGGCCTCGGGGACATTCAGTACTTC. This encodes CSAREGGLGDIQYF.

This clonotype has just a few counts. This chain links TRBV27 with TRBJ2-2; D ambiguous. Trimming cost V 5 bases and J 6 bases, with 16 bases left between them. This CDR3 has 15 residues. Per germline, CDR1 MNHEY and CDR2 SMNVEV (reference sequence). The CDR3 DNA is TGTGCCAGCAGTCCACACATGGAGAGCGCCGGGGAGCTGTTTTTT. Translated, it gives CASSPHMESAGELFF.

This chain connects TRBV20-1 to TRBJ2-7, with a possible D match to TRBD2 (6 bases). This CDR3 is 14 amino acids long. The V gene's germline CDR1 is DFQATT and CDR2 SNEGSKA (reference sequence). V shed 6 bases and J shed 7 bases, with 22 bases lying between them. CDR3 protein: CSAPPYWDFREQYF. The CDR3 bases are TGCAGTGCACCTCCGTACTGGGACTTTAGGGAGCAGTACTTC.

The rearrangement uses TRBV28 and TRBJ2-4; D remains unclear. The CDR3 sequence is 13 residues long. Germline CDR1 reads MDHEN; CDR2 reads SYDVKM. V dropped 10 bases and J dropped 7 bases, with 17 bases sitting between them. The CDR3 is CANPAMMVNIQYF. In DNA form, the CDR3 reads TGTGCCAACCCTGCGATGATGGTTAACATTCAGTACTTC.

The V gene is TRBV18, the J gene TRBJ2-1; 13 positions match TRBD2. Matching the DNA end better, TRBJ2-5 makes the J call doubtful. Germline CDR1 and CDR2: KGHSH and LQKENI. The CDR3 covers 18 residues. This CDR3 reads CASSPRGLAGTRQETQYF. CDR3 nucleotides: TGTGCCAGCTCACCACGGGGACTAGCGGGAACTCGGCAAGAGACCCAGTACTTC.

To note about this clonotype: One end of the junction varies from germline; a read error may be responsible. The rearrangement joins TRBV4-1 to TRBJ2-7, with a possible D match to TRBD1 (6 bases). CDR1 and CDR2 from the germline V gene are MGHRA and YSYEKL. The CDR3 has 16 amino acids. This CDR3 is CASSQAGTLSSYEQYF. CDR3 DNA: TGTGCCAGCAGCCAAGCCGGGACATTGAGCTCCTACGAGCAGTACTTC.

The chain uses TRBV20-1 and TRBJ1-4; no firm D call. Germline loops: CDR1 DFQATT, CDR2 SNEGSKA (reference sequence). The CDR3 is 15 amino acids. Trimming stripped 4 bases from V and 8 bases from J, with 20 bases between. The CDR3 spells CSATLPKGLREKLFF. In DNA, the CDR3 is TGCAGTGCTACCCTTCCCAAAGGGTTGCGGGAAAAACTGTTTTTT.

A few counts support this clonotype. J is TRBJ2-3 and V is TRBV12-3 or TRBV12-4, with D perhaps matching TRBD2 (6 bases). With 3 bases removed from V and 5 bases from J, the gap between germline ends came to 12 bases. The CDR3 runs 14 residues. This CDR3 reads CASSFGGPGDTQYF. The CDR3 DNA is TGTGCCAGCAGTTTTGGAGGGCCAGGAGATACGCAGTATTTT.

This clonotype was detected only a few times. The rearrangement uses TRBV4-3 and TRBJ2-1, with 11 bases matching TRBD2. V dropped 3 bases and J dropped 2; count of bases not matched to a gene: 6. CDR1 is LGHNA, CDR2 YSLEER, per germline. The CDR3 is 17 amino acids. The CDR3 coding sequence is TGCGCCAGCAGCCACCCCTCTAGCGGGGGGCCCTACAATGAGCAGTTCTTC. This gives the protein CASSHPSSGGPYNEQFF.

This clonotype was seen only a few times. This chain uses TRBV20-1 with TRBJ1-5, with 10 positions matching TRBD1. The CDR3 is 15 residues long. The V gene's germline CDR1 is DFQATT and CDR2 SNEGSKA (reference sequence). Germline trimming cut 2 bases from V and 11 bases from J; bases unmatched to any gene: 12. CDR3 protein: CSARPDRGPRSSQHF. The DNA for the CDR3 is TGCAGTGCTAGACCAGACAGGGGGCCTAGAAGTTCCCAGCATTTT.